Below, one T cell receptor beta chain is given with its context. Its antigen is as yet unknown. This sample was taken from a study of cytomegalovirus exposure and HLA in healthy donors. Whole-study results and caveats: Rare sequences made up most TCRs, while some public TCRs were found in many donors. Confirmation in vitro established that a few CMV-associated chains were specific for CMV antigens. There were 150 to 200 TCR beta chains listed as cytomegalovirus-associated.

V shed 5 bases and J 4 bases; nucleotides not matched to a gene: 3. Germline V gene data show CDR1 as MDHEN and CDR2 as SYDVKM. The CDR3 spans 13 residues. Sequencing was performed with immunoSEQ multiplex PCR; in TCRdb, only in-frame clones are kept and a portion is missing. The sample holds roughly 230,000 clones; less than 95% are singletons and the top ten take approximately 3%. Specimen: PBMCs. The genes are TRBV28 and TRBJ2-5, with TRBD1 identical over 8 bases. This clonotype originated in a woman in her thirties in good health and CMV-seronegative. Here the CDR3 reads CASSQDRVETQYF. The CDR3 DNA sequence: TGTGCCAGCAGTCAGGACAGGGTAGAGACCCAGTACTTC.